The 5 T cell receptor beta chains below all came from one sample that was sequenced in a study of PD-1 blockade in classical Hodgkin lymphoma. TCRdb's table, derived via immunoSEQ multiplex PCR, lists solely in-frame clones and lacks some. In the table there are some 14,000 clones, 89% of which are singletons. Time point denoted: cycle 4 day 1 (C4D1), after more than five weeks of nivolumab. Exposure to brentuximab vedotin varied, and each patient had relapsed following autologous stem cell transplantation. Isolation of CD8+ T cells from thawed PBMCs used magnetic negative selection. The sequencing here drew on CD8+ T cells from blood, taken before the fourth cycle of nivolumab. Every receptor here comes from a human donor with classical Hodgkin lymphoma.

This clone appeared a few times. The chain has TRBV7-9 and TRBJ2-7, with a tentative D call TRBD1 (6 bases). Germline CDR1 SEHNR, CDR2 FQNEAQ (reference sequence). The CDR3 is made up of 12 amino acids. V was clipped by 4 bases and J by 3 bases, with 7 bases between them. CDR3 protein: CASSYRDYEQYF. In DNA, the CDR3 is TGTGCCAGCAGCTACAGGGACTACGAGCAGTACTTC.

This chain connects TRBV18 to TRBJ2-7, with D maybe TRBD1 (6 bases). Per germline, CDR1 KGHSH and CDR2 LQKENI. V lost 3 bases and J 0 bases, leaving 18 bases between the germline ends. There are 17 residues in the CDR3. CDR3 nucleotides: TGTGCCAGCTCACCGGAAACAGGGCCCCATCACTCCTACGAGCAGTACTTC. Amino acid sequence: CASSPETGPHHSYEQYF.

CDR3 sequence (DNA): TGTGCCACCAGCGGCCTTAACTACAATGAGCAGTTCTTC. Translating gives CATSGLNYNEQFF. This chain connects TRBV15 to TRBJ2-1; D unresolved. This CDR3 spans 13 amino acids. From germline, CDR1 is LNHNV and CDR2 YYDKDF (reference sequence). V was pared by 5 bases and J by 3 bases, with 8 bases between.

V gene TRBV28 combines with J gene TRBJ2-7; the D gene is possibly TRBD2 (5 bases). This CDR3 is built from 12 residues. The V end was cut by 3 bases, the J end by 5 bases, with 8 bases between. Per germline, CDR1 MDHEN and CDR2 SYDVKM. The CDR3 loop reads CASSFRGDEQYF. The CDR3 coding sequence is TGTGCCAGCAGTTTTCGGGGTGACGAGCAGTACTTC.

V gene TRBV19 combines with J gene TRBJ1-2; 7 bases map to TRBD1. This CDR3 comprises 14 residues. CDR1 and CDR2 (germline): LNHDA, SQIVND (reference sequence). Trimming removed 5 bases from V and 8 bases from J; junction bases left unmatched: 11. The CDR3 here is CASSSLQGRSGYTF. CDR3 sequence (DNA): TGTGCCAGTAGTTCCTTACAGGGGCGGAGCGGCTACACCTTC.